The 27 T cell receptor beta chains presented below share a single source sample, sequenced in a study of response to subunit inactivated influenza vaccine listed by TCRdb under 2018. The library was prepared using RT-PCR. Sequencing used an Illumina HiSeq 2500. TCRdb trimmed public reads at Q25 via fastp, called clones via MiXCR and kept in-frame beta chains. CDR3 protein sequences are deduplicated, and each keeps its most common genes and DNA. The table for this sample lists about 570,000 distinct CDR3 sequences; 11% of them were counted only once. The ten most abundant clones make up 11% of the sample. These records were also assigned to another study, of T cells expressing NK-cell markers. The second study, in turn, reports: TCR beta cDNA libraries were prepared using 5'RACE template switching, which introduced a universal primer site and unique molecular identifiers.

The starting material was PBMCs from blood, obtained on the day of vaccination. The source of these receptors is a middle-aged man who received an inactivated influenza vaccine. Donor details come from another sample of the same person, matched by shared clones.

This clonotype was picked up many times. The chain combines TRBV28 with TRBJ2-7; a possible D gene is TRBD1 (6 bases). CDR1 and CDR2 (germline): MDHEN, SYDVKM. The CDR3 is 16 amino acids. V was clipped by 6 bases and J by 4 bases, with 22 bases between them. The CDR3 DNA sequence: TGTGCCAGCAGCTCCTTCAGCGGACAGTTACTTTACGAGCAGTACTTC. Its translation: CASSSFSGQLLYEQYF. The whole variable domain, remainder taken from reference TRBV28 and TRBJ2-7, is DVKVTQSSRYLVKRTGEKVFLECVQDMDHENMFWYRQDPGLGLRLIYFSYDVKMKEKGDIPEGYSVSREKKERFSLILESASTNQTSMYLCASSSFSGQLLYEQYFGPGTRLTVT.

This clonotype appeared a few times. The CDR3 region is CASSVDGGRDTQYF. The CDR3 bases are TGTGCCAGCAGCGTAGACGGGGGCCGTGATACGCAGTATTTT. This chain connects TRBV9 to TRBJ2-3, with D perhaps matching TRBD1 or TRBD2 (6 bases each). Deletions cut 0 bases from V and 6 bases from J, with 11 bases between. Germline V lookup: CDR1 SGDLS, CDR2 YYNGEE. This CDR3 contains 14 residues.

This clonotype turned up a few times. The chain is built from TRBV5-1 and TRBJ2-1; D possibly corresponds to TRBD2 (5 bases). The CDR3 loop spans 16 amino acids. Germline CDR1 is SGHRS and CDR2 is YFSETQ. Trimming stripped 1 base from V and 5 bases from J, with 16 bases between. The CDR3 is CASSLYEVRADNEQFF. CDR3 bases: TGCGCCAGCAGCTTGTATGAGGTGAGGGCGGACAATGAGCAGTTCTTC.

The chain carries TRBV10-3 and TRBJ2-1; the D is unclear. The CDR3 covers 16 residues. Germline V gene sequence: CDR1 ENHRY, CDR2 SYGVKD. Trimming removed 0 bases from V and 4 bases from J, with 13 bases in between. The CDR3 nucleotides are TGTGCCATCAGTGAGTCACAGTCACACCTATACAATGAGCAGTTCTTC. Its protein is CAISESQSHLYNEQFF.

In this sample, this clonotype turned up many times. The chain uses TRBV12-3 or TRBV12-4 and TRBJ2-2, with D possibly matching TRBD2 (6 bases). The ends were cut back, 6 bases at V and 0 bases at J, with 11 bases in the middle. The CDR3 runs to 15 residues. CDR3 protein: CASSLSGTNTGELFF. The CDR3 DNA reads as TGTGCCAGCAGCCTTAGCGGAACGAACACCGGGGAGCTGTTTTTT.

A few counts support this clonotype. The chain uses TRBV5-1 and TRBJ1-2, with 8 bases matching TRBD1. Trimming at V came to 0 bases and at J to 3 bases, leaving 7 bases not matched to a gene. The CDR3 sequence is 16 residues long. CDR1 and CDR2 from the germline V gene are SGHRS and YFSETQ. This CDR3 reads CASSLVRTGSDYGYTF. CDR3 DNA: TGCGCCAGCAGCTTGGTTAGGACAGGGTCAGACTATGGCTACACCTTC.

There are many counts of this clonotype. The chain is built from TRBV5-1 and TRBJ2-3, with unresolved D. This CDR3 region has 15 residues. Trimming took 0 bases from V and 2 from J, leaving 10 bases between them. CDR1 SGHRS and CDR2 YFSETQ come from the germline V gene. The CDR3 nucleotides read TGCGCCAGCAGCTTGGACGGGCAGCTCACAGATACGCAGTATTTT. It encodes CASSLDGQLTDTQYF.

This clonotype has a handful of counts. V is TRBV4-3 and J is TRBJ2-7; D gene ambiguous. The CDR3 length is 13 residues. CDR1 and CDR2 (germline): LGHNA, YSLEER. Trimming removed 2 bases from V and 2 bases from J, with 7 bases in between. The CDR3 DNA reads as TGCGCCAGCAGCCAATATGAGGCCTACGAGCAGTACTTC. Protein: CASSQYEAYEQYF.

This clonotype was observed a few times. CDR3 region: CASSLGAGSPTDTQYF. The CDR3 coding sequence is TGTGCCAGCAGCTTAGGGGCAGGGTCGCCCACAGATACGCAGTATTTT. The J gene is TRBJ2-3, the V gene TRBV7-2; tentative D call: TRBD1 (5 bases). This CDR3 is built from 16 residues. The V gene lost 1 base and the J gene lost 2 bases, with 13 bases spanning the gap. Germline V lookup: CDR1 SGHTA, CDR2 FQGNSA.

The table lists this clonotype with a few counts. The CDR3 sequence: CASSHSSGNYEQYF. In DNA, the CDR3 is TGTGCCAGCAGCCATTCTAGCGGAAACTACGAGCAGTACTTC. The chain uses TRBV3-1 and TRBJ2-7, with 7 bases lining up with TRBD2. Germline V gene sequence: CDR1 LGHDT, CDR2 YNNKEL (reference sequence). The ends lost 3 bases at V and 3 bases at J; junction bases unmatched: 5. The CDR3 length is 14 residues.

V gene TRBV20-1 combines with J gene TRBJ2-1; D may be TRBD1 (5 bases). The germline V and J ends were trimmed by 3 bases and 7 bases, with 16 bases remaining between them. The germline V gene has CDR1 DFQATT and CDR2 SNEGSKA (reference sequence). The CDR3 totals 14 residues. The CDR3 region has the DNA TGCAGTGCTAGGCAGGGTAGAGTTGAAAATGAGCAGTTCTTC. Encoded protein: CSARQGRVENEQFF.

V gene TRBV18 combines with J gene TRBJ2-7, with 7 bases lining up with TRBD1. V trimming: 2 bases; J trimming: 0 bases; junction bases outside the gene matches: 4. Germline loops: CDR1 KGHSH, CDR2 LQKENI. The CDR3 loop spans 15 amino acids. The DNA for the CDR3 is TGTGCCAGCTCACCAGGGACAGCGGACTCCTACGAGCAGTACTTC. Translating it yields CASSPGTADSYEQYF.

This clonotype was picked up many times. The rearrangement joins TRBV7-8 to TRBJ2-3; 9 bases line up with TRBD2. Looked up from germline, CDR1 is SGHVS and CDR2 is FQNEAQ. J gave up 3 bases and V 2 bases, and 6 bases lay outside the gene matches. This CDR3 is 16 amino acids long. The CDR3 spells CASSLTSSGKTDTQYF. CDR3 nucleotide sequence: TGTGCCAGCAGCTTAACGTCTAGCGGGAAAACAGATACGCAGTATTTT.

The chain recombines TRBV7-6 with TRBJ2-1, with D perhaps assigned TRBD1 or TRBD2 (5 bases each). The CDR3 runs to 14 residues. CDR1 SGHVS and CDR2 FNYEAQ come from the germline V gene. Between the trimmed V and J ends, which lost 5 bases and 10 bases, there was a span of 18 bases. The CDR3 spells CASSPRQGRGEQFF. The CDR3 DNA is TGTGCCAGCAGCCCCCGGCAGGGCCGGGGAGAGCAGTTCTTC.

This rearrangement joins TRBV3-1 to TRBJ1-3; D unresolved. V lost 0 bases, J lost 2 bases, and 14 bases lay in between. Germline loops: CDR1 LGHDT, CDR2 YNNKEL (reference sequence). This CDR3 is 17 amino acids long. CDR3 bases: TGTGCCAGCAGCCAAGATGGTCGTAGGAGCACTGGAAACACCATATATTTT. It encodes CASSQDGRRSTGNTIYF.

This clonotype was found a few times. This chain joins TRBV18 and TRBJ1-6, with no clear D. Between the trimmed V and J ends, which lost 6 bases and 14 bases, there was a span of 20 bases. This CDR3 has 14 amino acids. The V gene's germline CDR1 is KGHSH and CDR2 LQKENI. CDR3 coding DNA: TGTGCCAGCTCTCCCGTGAATGGCGGCTCAGCCCTCCACTTT. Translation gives CASSPVNGGSALHF.

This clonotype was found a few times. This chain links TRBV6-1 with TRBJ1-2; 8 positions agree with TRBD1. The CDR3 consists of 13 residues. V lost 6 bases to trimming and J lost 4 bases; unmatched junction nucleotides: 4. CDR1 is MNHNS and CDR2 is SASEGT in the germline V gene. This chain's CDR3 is CASRPGQGYGYTF. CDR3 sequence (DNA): TGTGCCAGCAGACCCGGACAGGGCTATGGCTACACCTTC.

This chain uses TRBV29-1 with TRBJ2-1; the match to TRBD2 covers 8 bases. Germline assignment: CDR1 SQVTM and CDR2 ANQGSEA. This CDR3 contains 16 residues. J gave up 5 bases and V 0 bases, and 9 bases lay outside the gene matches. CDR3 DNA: TGCAGCGTTGAAGATCTCAAGCGGGGGACCAACAATGAGCAGTTCTTC. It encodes CSVEDLKRGTNNEQFF.

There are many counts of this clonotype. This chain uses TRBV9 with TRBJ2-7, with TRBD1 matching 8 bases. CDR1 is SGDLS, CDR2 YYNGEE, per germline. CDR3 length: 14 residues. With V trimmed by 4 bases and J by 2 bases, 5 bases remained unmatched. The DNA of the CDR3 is TGTGCCAGCAGCCCCCGGGACAGGCCCTACGAGCAGTACTTC. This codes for CASSPRDRPYEQYF.

The CDR3 DNA sequence: TGTGCCAGCACTCGCCTCGGGGTTCAGTATGGCTACACCTTC. The encoded protein is CASTRLGVQYGYTF. This sequence joins TRBV11-2 and TRBJ1-2; D gene uncertain. The V end lost 7 bases, the J end lost 5 bases, and 17 bases lay between the germline ends. This CDR3 comprises 14 residues. Germline values: CDR1 SGHAT, CDR2 FQNNGV.

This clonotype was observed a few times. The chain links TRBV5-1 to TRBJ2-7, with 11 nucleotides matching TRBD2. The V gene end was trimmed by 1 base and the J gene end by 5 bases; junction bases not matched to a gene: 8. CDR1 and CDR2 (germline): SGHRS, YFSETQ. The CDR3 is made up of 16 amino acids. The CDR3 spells CASSLSLAGVYNEQYF. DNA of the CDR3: TGCGCCAGCAGCTTGTCACTAGCGGGAGTTTATAACGAGCAGTACTTC.

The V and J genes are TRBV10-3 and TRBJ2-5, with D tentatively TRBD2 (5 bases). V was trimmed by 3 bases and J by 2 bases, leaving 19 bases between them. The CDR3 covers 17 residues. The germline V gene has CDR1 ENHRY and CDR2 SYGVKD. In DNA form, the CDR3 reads TGTGCCATCAGTGATAGTGGTAGCGAGGTTCAGCAAGAGACCCAGTACTTC. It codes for CAISDSGSEVQQETQYF.

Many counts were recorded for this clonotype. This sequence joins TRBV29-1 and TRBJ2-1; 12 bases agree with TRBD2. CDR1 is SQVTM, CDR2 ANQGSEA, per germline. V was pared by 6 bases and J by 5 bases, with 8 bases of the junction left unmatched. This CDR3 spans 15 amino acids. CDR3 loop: CSVCLLAGGHNEQFF. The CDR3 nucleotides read TGCAGCGTCTGCCTTCTAGCGGGGGGGCACAATGAGCAGTTCTTC.

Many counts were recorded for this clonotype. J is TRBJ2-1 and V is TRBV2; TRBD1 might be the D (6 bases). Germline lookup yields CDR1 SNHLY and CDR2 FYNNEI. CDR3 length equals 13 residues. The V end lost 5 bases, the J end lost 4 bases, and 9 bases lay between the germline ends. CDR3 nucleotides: TGTGCCAGCAGTACAGGGTTGTACAATGAGCAGTTCTTC. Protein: CASSTGLYNEQFF.

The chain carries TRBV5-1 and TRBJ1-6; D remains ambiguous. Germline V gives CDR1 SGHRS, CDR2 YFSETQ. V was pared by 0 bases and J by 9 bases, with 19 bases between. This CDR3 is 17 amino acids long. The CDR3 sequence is CASSLGDTMRSSSPLHF. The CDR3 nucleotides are TGCGCCAGCAGCTTGGGAGACACTATGCGTTCATCTTCACCCCTCCACTTT.

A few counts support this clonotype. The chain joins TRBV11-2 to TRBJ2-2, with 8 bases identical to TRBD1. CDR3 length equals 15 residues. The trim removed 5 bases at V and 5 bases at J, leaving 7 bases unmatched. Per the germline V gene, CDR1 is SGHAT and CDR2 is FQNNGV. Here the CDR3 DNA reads TGTGCCAGCAGCAAGAGGCAGGGGGCAACCGGGGAGCTGTTTTTT. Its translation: CASSKRQGATGELFF.

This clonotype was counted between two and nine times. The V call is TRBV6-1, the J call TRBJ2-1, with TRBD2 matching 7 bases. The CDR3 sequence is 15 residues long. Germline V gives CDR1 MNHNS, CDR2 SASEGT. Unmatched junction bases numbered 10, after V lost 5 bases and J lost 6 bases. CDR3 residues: CASSPRLAGVNEQFF. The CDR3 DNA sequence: TGTGCCAGCAGTCCTCGTTTGGCGGGAGTCAATGAGCAGTTCTTC.